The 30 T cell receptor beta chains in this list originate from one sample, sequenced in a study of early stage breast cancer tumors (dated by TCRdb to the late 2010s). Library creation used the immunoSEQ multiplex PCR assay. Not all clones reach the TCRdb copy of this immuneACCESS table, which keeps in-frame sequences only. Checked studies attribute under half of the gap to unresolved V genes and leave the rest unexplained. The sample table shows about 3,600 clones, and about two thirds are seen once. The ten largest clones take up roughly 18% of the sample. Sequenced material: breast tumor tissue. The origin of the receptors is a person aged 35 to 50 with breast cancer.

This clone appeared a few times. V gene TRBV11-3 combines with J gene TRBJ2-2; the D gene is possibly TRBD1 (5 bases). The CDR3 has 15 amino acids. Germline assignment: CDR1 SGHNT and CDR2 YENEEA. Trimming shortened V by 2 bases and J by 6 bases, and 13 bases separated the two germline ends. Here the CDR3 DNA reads TGTGCCAGCAGCTTACTGGGCAGGGAACCCGGGGAGCTGTTTTTT. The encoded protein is CASSLLGREPGELFF.

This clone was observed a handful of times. The DNA of the CDR3 is TGTGCCAGCACAGTGGACTCTGGGGCCAACGTCCTGACTTTC. Its protein product is CASTVDSGANVLTF. This chain connects TRBV25-1 to TRBJ2-6; no firm D call. V lost 7 bases, J lost 0 bases, and 7 bases lay in between. Germline V CDR1 and CDR2: MGHDK, SYGVNS. The CDR3 loop spans 14 amino acids.

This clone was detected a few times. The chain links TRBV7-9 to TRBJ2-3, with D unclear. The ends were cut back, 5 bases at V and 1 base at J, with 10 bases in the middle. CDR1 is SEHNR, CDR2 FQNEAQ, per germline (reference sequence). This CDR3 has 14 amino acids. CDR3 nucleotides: TGTGCCAGCAGCCCAGCTTCTGGCACAGATACGCAGTATTTT. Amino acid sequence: CASSPASGTDTQYF.

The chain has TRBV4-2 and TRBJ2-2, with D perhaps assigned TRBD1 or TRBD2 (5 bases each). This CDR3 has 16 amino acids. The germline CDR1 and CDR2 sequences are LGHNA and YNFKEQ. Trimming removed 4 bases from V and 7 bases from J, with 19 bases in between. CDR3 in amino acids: CASSPKDGASFGELFF. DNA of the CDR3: TGTGCCAGCAGCCCGAAAGACGGGGCGTCTTTCGGGGAGCTGTTTTTT.

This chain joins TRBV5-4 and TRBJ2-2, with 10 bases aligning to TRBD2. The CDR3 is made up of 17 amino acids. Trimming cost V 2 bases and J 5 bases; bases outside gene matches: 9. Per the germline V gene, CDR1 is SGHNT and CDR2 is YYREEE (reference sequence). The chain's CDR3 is CASSFTSGNRRTGELFF. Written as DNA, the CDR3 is TGTGCCAGCAGCTTTACTAGCGGGAACAGACGGACCGGGGAGCTGTTTTTT.

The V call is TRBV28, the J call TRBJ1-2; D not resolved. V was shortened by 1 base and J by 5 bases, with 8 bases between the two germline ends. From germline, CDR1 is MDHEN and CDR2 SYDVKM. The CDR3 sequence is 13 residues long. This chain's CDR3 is CASSLSSGYGYTF. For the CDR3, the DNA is TGTGCCAGCAGTTTATCATCGGGGTATGGCTACACCTTC.

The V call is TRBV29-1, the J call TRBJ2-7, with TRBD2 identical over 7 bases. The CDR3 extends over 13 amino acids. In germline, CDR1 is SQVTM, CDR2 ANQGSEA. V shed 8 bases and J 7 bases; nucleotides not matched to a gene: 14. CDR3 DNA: TGCAGCACTAGCTCGGGGAGGGCAGGGGAGCAGTACTTC. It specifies CSTSSGRAGEQYF.

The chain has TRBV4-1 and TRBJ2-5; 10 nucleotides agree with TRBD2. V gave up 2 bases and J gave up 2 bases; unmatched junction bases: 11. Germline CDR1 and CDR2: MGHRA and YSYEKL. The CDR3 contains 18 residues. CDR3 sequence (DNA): TGCGCCAGCAGCCAACTAACGACCGGGACTAGCGAACAAGAGACCCAGTACTTC. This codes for CASSQLTTGTSEQETQYF.

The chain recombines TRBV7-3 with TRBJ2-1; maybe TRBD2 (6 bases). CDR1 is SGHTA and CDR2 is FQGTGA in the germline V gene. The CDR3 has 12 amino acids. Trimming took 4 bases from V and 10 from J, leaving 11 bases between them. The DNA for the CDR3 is TGTGCCAGCAGCTGGCGGGGAGGAGAGCAGTTCTTC. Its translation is CASSWRGGEQFF.

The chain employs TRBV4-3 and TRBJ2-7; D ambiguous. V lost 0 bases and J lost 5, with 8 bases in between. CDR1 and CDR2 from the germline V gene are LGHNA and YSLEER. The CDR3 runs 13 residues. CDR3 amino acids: CASSQDVEDEQYF. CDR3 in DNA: TGCGCCAGCAGCCAAGATGTCGAAGACGAGCAGTACTTC.

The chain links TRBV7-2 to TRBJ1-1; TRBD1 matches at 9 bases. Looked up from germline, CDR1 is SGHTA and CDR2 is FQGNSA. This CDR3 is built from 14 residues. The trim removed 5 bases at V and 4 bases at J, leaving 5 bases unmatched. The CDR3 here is CASSVDRGSTEAFF. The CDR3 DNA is TGTGCCAGCAGCGTAGACAGGGGGAGCACTGAAGCTTTCTTT.

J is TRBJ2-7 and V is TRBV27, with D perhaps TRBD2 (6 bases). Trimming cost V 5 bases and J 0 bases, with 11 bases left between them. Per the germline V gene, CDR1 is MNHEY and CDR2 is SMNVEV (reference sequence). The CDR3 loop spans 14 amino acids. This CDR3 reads CASSPSGFSYEQYF. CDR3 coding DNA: TGTGCCAGCAGTCCAAGCGGGTTCTCCTACGAGCAGTACTTC.

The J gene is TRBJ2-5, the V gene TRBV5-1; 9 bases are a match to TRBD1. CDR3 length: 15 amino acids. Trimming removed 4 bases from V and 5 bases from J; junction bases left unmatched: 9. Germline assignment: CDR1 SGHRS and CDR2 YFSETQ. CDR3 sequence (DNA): TGCGCCAGCAGCGATCGGACAGGGGATGAGGAGACCCAGTACTTC. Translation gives CASSDRTGDEETQYF.

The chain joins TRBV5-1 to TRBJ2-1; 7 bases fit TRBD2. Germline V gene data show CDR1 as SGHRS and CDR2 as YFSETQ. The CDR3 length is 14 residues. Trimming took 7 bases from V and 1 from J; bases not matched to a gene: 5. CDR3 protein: CASGEGGSYNEQFF. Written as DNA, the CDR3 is TGCGCCAGCGGGGAGGGTGGATCCTACAATGAGCAGTTCTTC.

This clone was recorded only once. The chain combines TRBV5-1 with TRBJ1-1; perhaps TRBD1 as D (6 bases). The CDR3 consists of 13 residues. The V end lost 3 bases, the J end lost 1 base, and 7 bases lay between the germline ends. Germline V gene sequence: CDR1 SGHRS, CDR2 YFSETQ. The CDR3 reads CASSSGQNTEAFF. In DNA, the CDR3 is TGCGCCAGCAGCTCGGGACAGAACACTGAAGCTTTCTTT.

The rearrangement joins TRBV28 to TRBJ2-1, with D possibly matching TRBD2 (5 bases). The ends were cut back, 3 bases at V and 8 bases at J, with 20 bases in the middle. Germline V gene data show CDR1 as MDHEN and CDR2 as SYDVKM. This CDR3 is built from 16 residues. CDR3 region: CASSLGAGNTHHEQFF. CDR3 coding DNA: TGTGCCAGCAGTTTGGGCGCCGGGAACACGCATCATGAGCAGTTCTTC.

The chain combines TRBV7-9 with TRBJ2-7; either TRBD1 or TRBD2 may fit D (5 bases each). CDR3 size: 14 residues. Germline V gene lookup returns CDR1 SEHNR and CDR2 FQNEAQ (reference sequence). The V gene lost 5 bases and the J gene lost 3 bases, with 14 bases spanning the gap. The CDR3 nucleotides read TGTGCCAGCAGCACCCGGGACCCGCACTACGAGCAGTACTTC. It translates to CASSTRDPHYEQYF.

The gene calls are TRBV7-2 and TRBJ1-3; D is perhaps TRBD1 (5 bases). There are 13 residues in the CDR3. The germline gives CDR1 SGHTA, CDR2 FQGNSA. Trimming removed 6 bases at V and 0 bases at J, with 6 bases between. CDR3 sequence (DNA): TGTGCCAGCAGGGGGGGCTCTGGAAACACCATATATTTT. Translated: CASRGGSGNTIYF.

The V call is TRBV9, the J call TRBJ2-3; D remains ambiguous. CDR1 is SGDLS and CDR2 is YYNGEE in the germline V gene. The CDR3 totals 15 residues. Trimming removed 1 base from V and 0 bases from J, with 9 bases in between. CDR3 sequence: CASSVSHSSTDTQYF. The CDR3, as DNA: TGTGCCAGCAGCGTAAGCCATTCTAGCACAGATACGCAGTATTTT.

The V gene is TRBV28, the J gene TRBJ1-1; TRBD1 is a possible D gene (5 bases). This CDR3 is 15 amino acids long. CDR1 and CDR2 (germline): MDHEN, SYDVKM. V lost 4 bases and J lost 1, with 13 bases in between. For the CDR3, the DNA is TGTGCCAGCAGTTCACCGGGACGGGGGAACACTGAAGCTTTCTTT. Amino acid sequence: CASSSPGRGNTEAFF. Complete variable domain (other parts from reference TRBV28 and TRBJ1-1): DVKVTQSSRYLVKRTGEKVFLECVQDMDHENMFWYRQDPGLGLRLIYFSYDVKMKEKGDIPEGYSVSREKKERFSLILESASTNQTSMYLCASSSPGRGNTEAFFGQGTRLTVV.

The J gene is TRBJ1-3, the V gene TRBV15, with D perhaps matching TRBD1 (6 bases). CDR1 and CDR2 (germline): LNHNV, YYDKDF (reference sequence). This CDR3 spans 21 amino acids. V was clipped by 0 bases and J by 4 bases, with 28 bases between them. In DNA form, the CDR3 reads TGTGCCACCAGCAGAGAAGAACCGCATTTGTGGGGGGCCCATCAGGGAAACACCATATATTTT. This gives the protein CATSREEPHLWGAHQGNTIYF.

This chain's CDR3 is CASSPGLTTSSTDTQYF. The CDR3 DNA follows: TGCGCCAGCAGCCCAGGACTTACCACCTCTAGCACAGATACGCAGTATTTT. The rearrangement links TRBV5-1 to TRBJ2-3; possible D gene TRBD2, 5 bases. The germline V gene encodes CDR1 SGHRS and CDR2 YFSETQ. This CDR3 spans 17 amino acids. V was pared by 4 bases and J by 0 bases, with 18 bases between.

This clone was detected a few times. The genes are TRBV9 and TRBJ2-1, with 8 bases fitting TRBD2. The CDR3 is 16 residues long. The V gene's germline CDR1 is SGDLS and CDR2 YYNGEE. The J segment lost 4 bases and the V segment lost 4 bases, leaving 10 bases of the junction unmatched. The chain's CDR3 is CASSPRLAGPYNEQFF. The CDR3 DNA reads TGTGCCAGCAGCCCCCGGCTAGCGGGCCCTTACAATGAGCAGTTCTTC.

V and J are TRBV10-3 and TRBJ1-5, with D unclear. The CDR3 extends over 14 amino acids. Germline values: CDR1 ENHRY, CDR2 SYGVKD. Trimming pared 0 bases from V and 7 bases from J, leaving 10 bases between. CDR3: CAISESLGSQPQHF. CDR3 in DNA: TGTGCCATCAGTGAGTCTCTGGGTTCCCAGCCCCAGCATTTT.

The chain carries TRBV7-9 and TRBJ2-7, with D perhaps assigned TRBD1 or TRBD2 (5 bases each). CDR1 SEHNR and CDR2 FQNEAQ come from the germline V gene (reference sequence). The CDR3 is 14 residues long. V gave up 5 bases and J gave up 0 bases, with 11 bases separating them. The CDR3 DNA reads TGTGCCAGCAGCCCGGGGCCTAGCTCCTACGAGCAGTACTTC. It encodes CASSPGPSSYEQYF.

In DNA form, the CDR3 reads TGTGCCAGCAGCGAAAGACTAGTAACCCCCTACAATGAGCAGTTCTTC. As protein: CASSERLVTPYNEQFF. The chain is built from TRBV4-2 and TRBJ2-1; a possible D gene is TRBD2 (6 bases). Trimming left V 5 bases short and J 2 bases short, with 16 bases between. This CDR3 comprises 16 residues. The germline gives CDR1 LGHNA, CDR2 YNFKEQ.

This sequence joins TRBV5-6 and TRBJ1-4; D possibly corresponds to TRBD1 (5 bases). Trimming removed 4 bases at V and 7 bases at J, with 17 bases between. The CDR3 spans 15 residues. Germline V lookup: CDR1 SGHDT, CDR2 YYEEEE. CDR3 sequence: CASSAPGIEGEKLFF. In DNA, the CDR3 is TGTGCCAGCAGCGCCCCAGGGATTGAAGGTGAAAAACTGTTTTTT.

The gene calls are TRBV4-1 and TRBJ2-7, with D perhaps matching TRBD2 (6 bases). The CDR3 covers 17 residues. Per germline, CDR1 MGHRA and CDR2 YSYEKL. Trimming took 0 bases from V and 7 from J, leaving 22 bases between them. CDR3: CASSQDVFGTEAGEQYF. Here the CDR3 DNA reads TGCGCCAGCAGCCAAGATGTCTTTGGGACGGAGGCGGGGGAGCAGTACTTC.

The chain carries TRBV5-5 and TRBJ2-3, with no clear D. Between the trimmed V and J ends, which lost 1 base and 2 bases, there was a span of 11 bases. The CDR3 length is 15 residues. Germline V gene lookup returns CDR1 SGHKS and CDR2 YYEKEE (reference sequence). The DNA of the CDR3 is TGTGCCAGCAGCTTGTACGGCCAGATCACAGATACGCAGTATTTT. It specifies CASSLYGQITDTQYF.

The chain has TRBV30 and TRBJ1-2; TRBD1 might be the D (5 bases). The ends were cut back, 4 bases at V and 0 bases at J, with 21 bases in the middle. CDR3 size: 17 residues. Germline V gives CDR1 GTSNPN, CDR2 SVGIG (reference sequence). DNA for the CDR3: TGTGCCTGGATTAGGCCCCGAGGGGTCTTCGCTAACTATGGCTACACCTTC. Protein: CAWIRPRGVFANYGYTF.